This T cell receptor (beta chain) was profiled in a study of Ad26.COV2.S vaccination and SARS-CoV-2 variants. Across the whole study: The Ad26.COV2.S arm of the COV1001 trial was where the donor was placed. The study gave Ad26.COV2.S intramuscularly, once or twice 56 days apart.

Findings of the study overall: With respect to non-spike TCR breadth, vaccine and placebo recipients were similar. Vaccinees displayed broader spike-specific TCR repertoires than placebo recipients.

The treatment was: roughly 20 received Ad26.COV2.S at low or high dose, single or two shots; about five received placebo; per-sample allocation not given. Sampling was performed 63 days after the first vaccine or placebo injection. Only in-frame clones appear in the TCRdb table, and some are missing; sequencing was by immunoSEQ multiplex PCR. The sample records around 300,000 clones, less than 90% being singletons. Concerning this clone itself: Its cognate antigen is unknown.

The input for sequencing was peripheral blood, taken in a trial of Ad26.COV2.S vaccine versus placebo. The TCR was taken from a person between 18 and 60 years old who received the Ad26.COV2.S COVID-19 vaccine or a placebo.

The CDR3 sequence: CASSQLGGGGSYNEQFF. The CDR3 DNA reads as TGTGCCAGCAGCCAACTAGGTGGGGGGGGCTCCTACAATGAGCAGTTCTTC. The chain links TRBV3-1 (or the pseudogene TRBV3-2) to TRBJ2-1; the match to TRBD2 covers 7 bases. CDR1 is LGHDT, CDR2 YNNKEL, per germline (reference sequence). The CDR3 runs 17 residues. Trimming took 2 bases from V and 0 from J; bases not matched to a gene: 7.